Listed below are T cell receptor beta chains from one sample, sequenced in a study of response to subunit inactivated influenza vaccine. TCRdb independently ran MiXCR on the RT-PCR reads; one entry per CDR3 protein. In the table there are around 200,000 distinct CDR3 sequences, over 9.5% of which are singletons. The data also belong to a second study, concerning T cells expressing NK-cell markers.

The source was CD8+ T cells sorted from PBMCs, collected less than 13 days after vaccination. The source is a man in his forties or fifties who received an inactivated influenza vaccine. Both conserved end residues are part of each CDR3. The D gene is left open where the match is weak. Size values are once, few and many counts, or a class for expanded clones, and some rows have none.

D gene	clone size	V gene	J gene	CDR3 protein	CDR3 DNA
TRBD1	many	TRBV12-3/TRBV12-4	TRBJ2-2	CASSPQGINTGELFF	TGTGCCAGCAGTCCACAGGGGATTAACACCGGGGAGCTGTTTTTT
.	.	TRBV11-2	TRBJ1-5	CASSLPPVGEGYDVLGEPQHF	TGTGCCAGCAGCTTACCACCCGTGGGGGAGGGTTACGACGTCCTAGGTGAGCCCCAGCATTTT
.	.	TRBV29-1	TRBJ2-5	CSVQSLDSRSETQYF	TGCAGCGTCCAATCCTTGGACTCTAGGTCGGAGACCCAGTACTTC
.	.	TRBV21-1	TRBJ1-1	CASTPVWGVGAFF	.
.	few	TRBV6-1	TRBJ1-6	CASSADRTYNSPLHF	TGTGCCAGCAGTGCCGACAGGACTTATAATTCACCCCTCCACTTT
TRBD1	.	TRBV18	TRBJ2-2	CASSPDRGETGELFF	TGTGCCAGCTCGCCCGACAGGGGAGAAACCGGGGAGCTGTTTTTT
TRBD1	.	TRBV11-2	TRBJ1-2	CASNRIGTGLGYTF	TGTGCCAGCAACCGAATCGGGACAGGGCTTGGCTACACCTTC
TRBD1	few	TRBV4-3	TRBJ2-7	CASSQGVTGGYEQYF	TGCGCCAGCAGCCAAGGCGTGACAGGGGGCTACGAGCAGTACTTC
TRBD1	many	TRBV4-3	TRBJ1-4	CASSQGTGGPTNEKLFF	TGCGCCAGCAGCCAAGGGACAGGGGGTCCAACTAATGAAAAACTGTTTTTT
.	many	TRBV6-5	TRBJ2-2	CASSSFLNTGELFF	TGTGCCAGCAGTTCTTTCCTGAACACCGGGGAGCTGTTTTTT
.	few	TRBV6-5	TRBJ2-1	CASSYSGGGLFEQFF	TGTGCCAGCAGTTACTCGGGAGGGGGCCTTTTTGAGCAGTTCTTC
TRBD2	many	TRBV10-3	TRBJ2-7	CAISESGPGLTSGTYEQYF	TGTGCCATCAGTGAGTCTGGGCCAGGGCTGACTAGCGGGACCTACGAGCAGTACTTC
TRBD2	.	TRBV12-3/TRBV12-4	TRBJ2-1	CASSSRGGGGANEQFF	TGTGCCAGCAGTTCCCGGGGGGGCGGGGGGGCCAATGAGCAGTTCTTC
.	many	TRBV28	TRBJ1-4	CASRPQATNEKLFF	TGTGCCAGCAGACCACAGGCAACTAATGAAAAACTGTTTTTT
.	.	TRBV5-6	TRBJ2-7	CASSLETGPDEQYF	TGTGCCAGCAGCTTGGAGACAGGTCCCGACGAGCAGTACTTC
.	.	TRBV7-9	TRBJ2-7	CASSSGTPTYEQYF	TGTGCCAGCAGCTCCGGGACACCTACCTACGAGCAGTACTTC
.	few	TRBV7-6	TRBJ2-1	CASSLGIDSPSYNEQFF	TGTGCCAGCAGCTTGGGTATCGACAGTCCTTCCTACAATGAGCAGTTCTTC
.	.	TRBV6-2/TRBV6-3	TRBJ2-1	CASNPDSLFFEQFF	TGTGCCAGCAACCCGGACAGCCTTTTTTTTGAGCAGTTCTTC
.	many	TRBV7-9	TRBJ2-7	CASSVGDYEQYF	TGTGCCAGCAGCGTGGGGGACTACGAGCAGTACTTC
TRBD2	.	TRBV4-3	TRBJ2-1	CASSQDKASGVYNEQFF	TGCGCCAGCAGCCAAGATAAGGCTAGCGGGGTTTACAATGAGCAGTTCTTC
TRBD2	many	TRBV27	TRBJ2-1	CASSLGGGYNEQFF	TGTGCCAGCAGTTTGGGGGGGGGCTACAATGAGCAGTTCTTC
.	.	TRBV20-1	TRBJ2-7	CSATSGVEQYF	TGCAGTGCCACCTCAGGGGTCGAGCAGTACTTC
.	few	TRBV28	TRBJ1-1	CASSLSGQGGHTEAFF	TGTGCCAGCAGTCTCAGCGGACAAGGGGGTCACACTGAAGCTTTCTTT
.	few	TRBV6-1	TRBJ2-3	CASSEGHTKTDTQYF	TGTGCCAGCAGTGAGGGACACACTAAGACAGATACGCAGTATTTT
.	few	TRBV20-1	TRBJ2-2	CSASGRETNTGELFF	TGCAGTGCTAGTGGCAGGGAGACGAACACCGGGGAGCTGTTTTTT
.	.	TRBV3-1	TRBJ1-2	CASSQVGGARDYGYTF	TGTGCCAGCAGCCAAGTCGGCGGGGCTAGGGACTATGGCTACACCTTC